These T cell receptor beta chains were read from a single sample in a study of TIL therapy for anti-PD-1-resistant metastatic lung cancer. Generated by immunoSEQ multiplex PCR, the TCRdb table keeps only in-frame clones and is missing some. This sample carries tens of thousands of clones, 70% to 90% of them seen once, and the ten largest clones take about 5%. Sequenced here: blood, sampled at baseline. These TCRs come from a person aged 25-80 years with non-small cell lung cancer. The CDR3 runs from the conserved cysteine through the conserved F or W. D genes are given only for firm matches. Some rows mark clone size as missing; the rest say once, few, many or name a class of expanded clone.

v_call: TRBV7-8; clone_size: .; d_call: .; j_call: TRBJ2-3; cdr3_aa: CASSIIRGLTDTQYF; cdr3_nt: TGTGCCAGCAGCATAATCAGGGGCCTCACAGATACGCAGTATTTT
v_call: TRBV12-3/TRBV12-4; clone_size: .; d_call: .; j_call: TRBJ1-4; cdr3_aa: CASSFGANEKLFF; cdr3_nt: TGTGCCAGCAGTTTTGGTGCAAATGAAAAACTGTTTTTT
v_call: TRBV5-1; clone_size: .; d_call: .; j_call: TRBJ2-7; cdr3_aa: CASRNGVGTPFGQYF; cdr3_nt: TGCGCCAGCAGAAACGGGGTGGGAACCCCCTTTGGGCAGTACTTC
v_call: TRBV11-2; clone_size: .; d_call: TRBD1; j_call: TRBJ2-1; cdr3_aa: CASSPPGQGHEQFF; cdr3_nt: TGTGCCAGCAGTCCACCGGGACAGGGGCATGAGCAGTTCTTC
v_call: TRBV5-6; clone_size: .; d_call: .; j_call: TRBJ2-5; cdr3_aa: CASSLAALGTQYF; cdr3_nt: TGTGCCAGCAGCTTGGCTGCCCTGGGGACCCAGTACTTC
v_call: TRBV28; clone_size: few; d_call: TRBD1; j_call: TRBJ2-2; cdr3_aa: CASRWDRITGELFF; cdr3_nt: TGTGCCAGCAGATGGGACAGGATCACCGGGGAGCTGTTTTTT
v_call: TRBV3-1/TRBV3-2; clone_size: .; d_call: .; j_call: TRBJ2-7; cdr3_aa: CASSQAWVPWEQYF; cdr3_nt: TGTGCCAGCAGCCAAGCCTGGGTCCCCTGGGAGCAGTACTTC
v_call: TRBV19; clone_size: .; d_call: .; j_call: TRBJ1-1; cdr3_aa: CASSFGGNTEAFF; cdr3_nt: TGTGCCAGTAGTTTTGGTGGCAACACTGAAGCTTTCTTT
v_call: TRBV7-8; clone_size: .; d_call: .; j_call: TRBJ2-5; cdr3_aa: CASSPPGETQYF; cdr3_nt: TGTGCCAGCAGCCCCCCGGGGGAGACCCAGTACTTC
v_call: TRBV5-1; clone_size: once; d_call: .; j_call: TRBJ1-2; cdr3_aa: CASSFQGEAYGYTF; cdr3_nt: TGCGCCAGCAGCTTTCAAGGGGAAGCTTACGGCTACACCTTC
v_call: TRBV28; clone_size: .; d_call: TRBD1; j_call: TRBJ2-1; cdr3_aa: CASSRGQGQFF; cdr3_nt: TGTGCCAGCAGTAGGGGACAGGGACAGTTCTTC
v_call: TRBV7-9; clone_size: .; d_call: .; j_call: TRBJ2-7; cdr3_aa: CASSLDLAGIYEQYF; cdr3_nt: TGTGCCAGCAGCTTAGATTTGGCAGGAATCTACGAGCAGTACTTC
v_call: TRBV28; clone_size: .; d_call: TRBD2; j_call: TRBJ2-1; cdr3_aa: CASSSLKRGSYNEQFF; cdr3_nt: TGTGCCAGCAGTTCTTTAAAGCGGGGCTCTTACAATGAGCAGTTCTTC
v_call: TRBV6-2/TRBV6-3; clone_size: once; d_call: TRBD1; j_call: TRBJ1-2; cdr3_aa: CASSPQGRGYTF; cdr3_nt: TGTGCCAGCAGCCCACAGGGGCGCGGCTACACCTTC
v_call: TRBV19; clone_size: .; d_call: .; j_call: TRBJ1-1; cdr3_aa: CASSIVSGGAEAFF; cdr3_nt: TGTGCCAGTAGTATAGTTTCGGGAGGCGCTGAAGCTTTCTTT
v_call: TRBV5-6; clone_size: .; d_call: .; j_call: TRBJ1-2; cdr3_aa: CASSLGGVDGYTF; cdr3_nt: TGTGCCAGCAGCCTCGGGGGGGTGGATGGCTACACCTTC
v_call: TRBV27; clone_size: .; d_call: TRBD1; j_call: TRBJ1-5; cdr3_aa: CASRTGTGGQPQHF; cdr3_nt: TGTGCCAGCAGAACCGGGACAGGGGGCCAGCCCCAGCATTTT